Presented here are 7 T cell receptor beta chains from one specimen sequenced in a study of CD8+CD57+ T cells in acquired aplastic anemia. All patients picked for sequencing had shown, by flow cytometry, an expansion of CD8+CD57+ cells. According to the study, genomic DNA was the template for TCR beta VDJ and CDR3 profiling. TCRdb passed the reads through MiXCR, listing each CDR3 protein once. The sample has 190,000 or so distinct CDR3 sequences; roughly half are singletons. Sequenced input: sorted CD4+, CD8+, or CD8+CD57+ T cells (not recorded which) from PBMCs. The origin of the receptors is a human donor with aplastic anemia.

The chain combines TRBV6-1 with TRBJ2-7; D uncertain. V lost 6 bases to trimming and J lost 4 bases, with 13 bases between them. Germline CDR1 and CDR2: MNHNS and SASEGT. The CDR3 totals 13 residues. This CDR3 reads CASRNGREYEQYF. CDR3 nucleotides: TGTGCCAGCAGGAACGGGCGCGAGTACGAGCAGTACTTC.

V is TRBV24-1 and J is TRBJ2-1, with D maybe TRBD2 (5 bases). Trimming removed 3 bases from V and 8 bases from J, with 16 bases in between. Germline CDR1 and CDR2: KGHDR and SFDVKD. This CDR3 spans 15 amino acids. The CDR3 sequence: CATSDASGKQYEQFF. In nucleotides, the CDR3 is TGTGCCACCAGTGATGCGTCGGGGAAACAGTATGAGCAGTTCTTC.

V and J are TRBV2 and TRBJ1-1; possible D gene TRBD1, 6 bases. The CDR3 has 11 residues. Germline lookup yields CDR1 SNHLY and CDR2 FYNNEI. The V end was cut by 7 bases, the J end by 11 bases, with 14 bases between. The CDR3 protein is CASTAGGRAFF. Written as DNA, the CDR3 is TGTGCCAGCACTGCGGGGGGGCGGGCTTTCTTT.

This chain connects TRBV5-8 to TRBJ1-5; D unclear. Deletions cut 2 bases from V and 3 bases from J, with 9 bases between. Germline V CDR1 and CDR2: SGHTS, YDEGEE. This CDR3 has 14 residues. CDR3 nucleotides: TGTGCCAGCAGCTTACGAGTGTTCAATCAGCCCCAGCATTTT. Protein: CASSLRVFNQPQHF.

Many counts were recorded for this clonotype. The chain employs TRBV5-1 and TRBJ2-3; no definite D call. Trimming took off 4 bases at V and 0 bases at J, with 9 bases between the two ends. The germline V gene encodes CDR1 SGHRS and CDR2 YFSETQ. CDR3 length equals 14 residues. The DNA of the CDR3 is TGCGCCAGCAGCGTCGCGGCGAGCACAGATACGCAGTATTTT. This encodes CASSVAASTDTQYF. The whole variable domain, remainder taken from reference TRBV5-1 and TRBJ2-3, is KAGVTQTPRYLIKTRGQQVTLSCSPISGHRSVSWYQQTPGQGLQFLFEYFSETQRNKGNFPGRFSGRQFSNSRSEMNVSTLELGDSALYLCASSVAASTDTQYFGPGTRLTVL.

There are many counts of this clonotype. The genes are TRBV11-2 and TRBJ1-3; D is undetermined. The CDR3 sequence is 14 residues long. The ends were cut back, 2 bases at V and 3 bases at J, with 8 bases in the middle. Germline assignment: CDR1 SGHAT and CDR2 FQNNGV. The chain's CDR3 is CASSLREYGNTIYF. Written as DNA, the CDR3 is TGTGCCAGCAGCTTAAGGGAATATGGAAACACCATATATTTT.

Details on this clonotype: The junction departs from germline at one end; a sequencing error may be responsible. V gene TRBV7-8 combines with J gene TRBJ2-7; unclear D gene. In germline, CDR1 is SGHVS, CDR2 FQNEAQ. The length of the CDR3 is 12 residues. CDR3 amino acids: CASSLSTYGQYF. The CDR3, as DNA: TGTGCCAGCAGCTTAAGTACGTACGGGCAGTACTTC.